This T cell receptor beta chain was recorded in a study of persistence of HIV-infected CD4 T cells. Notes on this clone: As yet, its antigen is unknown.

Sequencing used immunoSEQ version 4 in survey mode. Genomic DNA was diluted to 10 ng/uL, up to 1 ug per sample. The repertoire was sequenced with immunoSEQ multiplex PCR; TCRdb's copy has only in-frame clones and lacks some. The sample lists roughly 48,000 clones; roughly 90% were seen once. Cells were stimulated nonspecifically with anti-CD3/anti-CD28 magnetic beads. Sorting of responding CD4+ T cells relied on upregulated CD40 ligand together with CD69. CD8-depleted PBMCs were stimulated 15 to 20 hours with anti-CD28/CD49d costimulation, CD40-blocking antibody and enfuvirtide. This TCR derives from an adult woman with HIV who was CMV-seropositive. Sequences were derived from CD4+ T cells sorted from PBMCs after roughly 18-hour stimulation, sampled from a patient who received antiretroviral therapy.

The CDR3 sequence: CASSPGGLGNEQFF. DNA of the CDR3: TGTGCCAGCAGCCCTGGGGGTCTAGGAAATGAGCAGTTCTTC. V usage is TRBV5-4 and J usage is TRBJ2-1, with D perhaps assigned TRBD1 or TRBD2 (5 bases each). The germline gives CDR1 SGHNT, CDR2 YYREEE (reference sequence). This CDR3 comprises 14 residues. With 4 bases removed from V and 7 bases from J, the gap between germline ends came to 15 bases.